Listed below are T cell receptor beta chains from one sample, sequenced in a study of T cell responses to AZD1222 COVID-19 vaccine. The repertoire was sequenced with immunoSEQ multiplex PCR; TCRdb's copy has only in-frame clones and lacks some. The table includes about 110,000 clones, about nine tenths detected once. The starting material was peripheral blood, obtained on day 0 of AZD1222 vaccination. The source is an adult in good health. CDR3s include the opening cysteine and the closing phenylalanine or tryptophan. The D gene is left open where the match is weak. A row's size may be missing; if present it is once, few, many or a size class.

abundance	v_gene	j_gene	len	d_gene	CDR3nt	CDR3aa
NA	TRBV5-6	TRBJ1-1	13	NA	TGTGCCAGCAGCTTGTATCTGAGATCTGAAGCTTTCTTT	CASSLYLRSEAFF
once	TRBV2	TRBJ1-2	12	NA	TGTGCCAGCAGTGACCCTTATAGTGGCTACACCTTC	CASSDPYSGYTF
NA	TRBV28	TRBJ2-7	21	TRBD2	TGTGCCAGCAGTCGACCCCGCGGGACTAGCGGGAGGCTGCGGCTCTCCTACGAGCAGTACTTC	CASSRPRGTSGRLRLSYEQYF
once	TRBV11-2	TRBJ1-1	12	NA	TGTGCCAGCAGCTTAGGAGGGGTTGAAGCTTTCTTT	CASSLGGVEAFF
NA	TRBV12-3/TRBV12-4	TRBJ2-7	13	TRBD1	TGTGCCAGCAGTTTGAACAGGGGGCGAGAGCAGTACTTC	CASSLNRGREQYF
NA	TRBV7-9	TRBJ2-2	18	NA	TGTGCCAGCAGCTTAGATAACTGGGCGGTAGCGAACACCGGGGAGCTGTTTTTT	CASSLDNWAVANTGELFF
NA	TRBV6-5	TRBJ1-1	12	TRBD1	TGTGCCAGTCAACCACAGGGGGCTGAAGCTTTCTTT	CASQPQGAEAFF
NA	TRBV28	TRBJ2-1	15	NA	TGTGCCAGCATTAAGACCCCCTGGTCGGTCAATGAGCAGTTCTTC	CASIKTPWSVNEQFF
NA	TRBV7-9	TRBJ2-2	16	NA	TGTGCCAGCAGCCCGTGGGAAGCGACGAACACCGGGGAGCTGTTTTTT	CASSPWEATNTGELFF
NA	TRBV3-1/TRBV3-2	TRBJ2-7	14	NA	TGTGCCAGCAGCCAACGGCAGGGGAGCTACGAGCAGTACTTC	CASSQRQGSYEQYF
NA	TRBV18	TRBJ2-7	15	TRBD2	TGTGCCAGCTCACCGCAGACTAGCGGCTCCTACGAGCAGTACTTC	CASSPQTSGSYEQYF
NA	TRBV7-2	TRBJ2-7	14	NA	TGTGCCAGCAGCCCACGGACAGTTCTGCACGAGCAGTACTTC	CASSPRTVLHEQYF
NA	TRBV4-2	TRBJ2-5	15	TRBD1	TGTGCCAGCACGCGCCCGGACAGGGAACAAGAGACCCAGTACTTC	CASTRPDREQETQYF
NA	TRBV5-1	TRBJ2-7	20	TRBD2	TGCGCCAGCAGCCGGAACAGATTATCCGGACTGGGGGGGTTCTCCTACGAGCAGTACTTC	CASSRNRLSGLGGFSYEQYF
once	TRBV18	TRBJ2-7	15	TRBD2	TGTGCCAGCTCTAATAGCGGGGGACCCTCCTACGAGCAGTACTTC	CASSNSGGPSYEQYF
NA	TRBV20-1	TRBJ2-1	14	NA	TGCAGTGCTAGTCCGGTCCCAGGCCGCAATGAGCAGTTCTTC	CSASPVPGRNEQFF
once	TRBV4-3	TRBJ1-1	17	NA	TGCGCCAGCAGCCAGGGTAGCTTACAGTTAGTGAACACTGAAGCTTTCTTT	CASSQGSLQLVNTEAFF
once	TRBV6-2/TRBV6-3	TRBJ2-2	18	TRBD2	TGTGCCAGCAGTTACTCGAGCGCCCTAGCGGGAGGACCCGGGGAGCTGTTTTTT	CASSYSSALAGGPGELFF
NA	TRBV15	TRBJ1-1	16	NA	TGTGCCACCAGCAGAGATGGGGGGTTCATGAACACTGAAGCTTTCTTT	CATSRDGGFMNTEAFF
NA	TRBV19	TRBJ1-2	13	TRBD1	TGTGCCAGTAGTATGACAGGGAACTATGGCTACACCTTC	CASSMTGNYGYTF
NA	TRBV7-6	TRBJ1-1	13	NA	TGTGCCAGCAGCTTAGATGCCAGTAGAGAAGCTTTCTTT	CASSLDASREAFF
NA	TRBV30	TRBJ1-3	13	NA	TGTGCCTGGAGTGGGACAGCCGGAAACACCATATATTTT	CAWSGTAGNTIYF
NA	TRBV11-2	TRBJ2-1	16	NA	TGTGCCAGCAGCTCACTCTCTAGCGTTGGGTTCCATGAGCAGTTCTTC	CASSSLSSVGFHEQFF
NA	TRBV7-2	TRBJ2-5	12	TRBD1	TGTGCCAGCAGCTGGGGACAGGGACATCGGTACTTC	CASSWGQGHRYF
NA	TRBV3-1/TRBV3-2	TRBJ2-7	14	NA	TGTGCCAGCAGCCAAGACCTTTGGGACTACGAGCAGTACTTC	CASSQDLWDYEQYF
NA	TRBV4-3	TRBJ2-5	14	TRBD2	TGCGCCAGCAGCCAGAGCGGGGGGGGAGAGACCCAGTACTTC	CASSQSGGGETQYF
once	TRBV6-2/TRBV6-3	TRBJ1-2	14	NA	TGTGCCAGCAGTTGGGGAGACAGCTCCTATGGCTACACCTTC	CASSWGDSSYGYTF